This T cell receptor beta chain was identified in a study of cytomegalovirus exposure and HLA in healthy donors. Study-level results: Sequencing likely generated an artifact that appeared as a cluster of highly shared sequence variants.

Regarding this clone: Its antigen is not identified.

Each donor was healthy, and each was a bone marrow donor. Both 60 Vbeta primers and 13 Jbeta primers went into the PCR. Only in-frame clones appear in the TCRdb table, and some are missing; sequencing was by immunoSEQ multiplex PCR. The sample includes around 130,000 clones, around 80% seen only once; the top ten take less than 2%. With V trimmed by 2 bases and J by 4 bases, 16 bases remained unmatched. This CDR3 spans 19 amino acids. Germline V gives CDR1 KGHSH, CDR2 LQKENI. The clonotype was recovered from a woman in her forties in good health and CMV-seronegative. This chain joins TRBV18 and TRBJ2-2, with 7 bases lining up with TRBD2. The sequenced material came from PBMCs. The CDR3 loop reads CASSPGGGTVYPPTGELFF. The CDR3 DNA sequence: TGTGCCAGCTCACCAGGCGGGGGTACAGTCTACCCCCCCACCGGGGAGCTGTTTTTT.